A selection of T cell receptor beta chains follows, all from one sample in a study of vaccination effects on CD4 cells after COVID-19. Using immunoSEQ multiplex PCR, the repertoire was profiled, and TCRdb retains in-frame clones only, with some absent. The table includes about 66,000 clones, about 80% detected once. Which antigens these TCRs recognize remains unknown. The material was CD4+ T cells from PBMCs cultured with HCoV-OC43 spike peptides, obtained after COVID-19 vaccination. The receptors originated from a human donor who received a COVID-19 vaccine. Both conserved end residues are part of each CDR3. D genes are given only for firm matches. Only some rows state a clone size, as once, few, many or a class for expanded clones.

d_gene: TRBD2
abundance: NA
j_gene: TRBJ2-3
v_gene: TRBV9
CDR3nt: TGTGCCAGCAGCTTGCGGGGGGGGATGCCAGATACGCAGTATTTT
CDR3aa: CASSLRGGMPDTQYF

d_gene: NA
abundance: once
j_gene: TRBJ1-3
v_gene: TRBV3-1/TRBV3-2
CDR3nt: TGTGCCAGCAGCGCACAGTCCAGGGGAGGAAACACCATATATTTT
CDR3aa: CASSAQSRGGNTIYF

d_gene: NA
abundance: NA
j_gene: TRBJ1-2
v_gene: TRBV30
CDR3nt: TGTGCCTGGAGAGGCGGGGGGAGCTATGGCTACACCTTC
CDR3aa: CAWRGGGSYGYTF

d_gene: NA
abundance: few
j_gene: TRBJ2-1
v_gene: TRBV6-5
CDR3nt: TGTGCCAGCAGGACCTCGGACCCGCGAGGTGAGCAGTTCTTC
CDR3aa: CASRTSDPRGEQFF

d_gene: NA
abundance: NA
j_gene: TRBJ2-3
v_gene: TRBV2
CDR3nt: TGTGCCAGCAGGATGCAGGGAGATACGCAGTATTTT
CDR3aa: CASRMQGDTQYF

d_gene: NA
abundance: few
j_gene: TRBJ1-1
v_gene: TRBV15
CDR3nt: TGTGCCACCAGCAGAGTGGGCCGAATGAACACTGAAGCTTTCTTT
CDR3aa: CATSRVGRMNTEAFF

d_gene: TRBD2
abundance: few
j_gene: TRBJ2-1
v_gene: TRBV4-2
CDR3nt: TGTGCCAGCAGCCAAGGTACTAGCGGGGGGGCTCGTAATGAGCAGTTCTTC
CDR3aa: CASSQGTSGGARNEQFF

d_gene: NA
abundance: NA
j_gene: TRBJ1-2
v_gene: TRBV19
CDR3nt: TGTGCCAGTAGCCCGAGTTGGGACCGGGCTAACTATGGCTACACCTTC
CDR3aa: CASSPSWDRANYGYTF

d_gene: NA
abundance: NA
j_gene: TRBJ1-2
v_gene: TRBV9
CDR3nt: TGTGCCAGCAGCGTAGCGGGGGCCCCGAGTATCGATGGCTACACCTTC
CDR3aa: CASSVAGAPSIDGYTF

d_gene: NA
abundance: once
j_gene: TRBJ2-6
v_gene: TRBV24-1
CDR3nt: TGTGCCACCAGTGATGCAGGTGGGGCCAACGTCCTGACTTTC
CDR3aa: CATSDAGGANVLTF

d_gene: NA
abundance: NA
j_gene: TRBJ1-2
v_gene: TRBV12-3/TRBV12-4
CDR3nt: TGTGCCAGCAGTTTTATTCGAGACGGAGGCTACACCTTC
CDR3aa: CASSFIRDGGYTF

d_gene: NA
abundance: NA
j_gene: TRBJ2-5
v_gene: TRBV5-4
CDR3nt: TGTGCCAGCAGCTTGGAACCAGGGACCCAAGAGACCCAGTACTTC
CDR3aa: CASSLEPGTQETQYF

d_gene: NA
abundance: few
j_gene: TRBJ1-1
v_gene: TRBV12-5
CDR3nt: TGTGCTAGTGGTCTAATGGTCGGTACTGAAGCTTTCTTT
CDR3aa: CASGLMVGTEAFF

d_gene: NA
abundance: NA
j_gene: TRBJ2-4
v_gene: TRBV9
CDR3nt: TGTGCCAGCAGCGTAGATCAGGGAGGCATTCAGTACTTC
CDR3aa: CASSVDQGGIQYF

d_gene: TRBD1
abundance: once
j_gene: TRBJ2-5
v_gene: TRBV11-2
CDR3nt: TGTGCCAGCAGCTCCCGACAGGGGGACGAGACCCAGTACTTC
CDR3aa: CASSSRQGDETQYF

d_gene: TRBD2
abundance: NA
j_gene: TRBJ2-5
v_gene: TRBV7-2
CDR3nt: TGTGCCAGCAGCTTATCTAGCGGGGGGGCAGAGACCCAGTACTTC
CDR3aa: CASSLSSGGAETQYF

d_gene: NA
abundance: NA
j_gene: TRBJ2-3
v_gene: TRBV18
CDR3nt: TGTGCCAGCTCACCATACAGGGAGGATACGCAGTATTTT
CDR3aa: CASSPYREDTQYF

d_gene: NA
abundance: few
j_gene: TRBJ1-6
v_gene: TRBV4-1
CDR3nt: TGCGCCAGCAGCCAAGATGACGGGGGGTATTCACCCCTCCACTTT
CDR3aa: CASSQDDGGYSPLHF

d_gene: NA
abundance: NA
j_gene: TRBJ1-5
v_gene: TRBV4-3
CDR3nt: TGCGCCAGCAGCCAAGAATTGGGAACAGGGCAAGGACAGCCCCAGCATTTT
CDR3aa: CASSQELGTGQGQPQHF

d_gene: NA
abundance: NA
j_gene: TRBJ1-4
v_gene: TRBV6-4
CDR3nt: TGTGCCAGCACGGGTGTCCAAGGCCCCGGCAGGGAAAAACTGTTTTTT
CDR3aa: CASTGVQGPGREKLFF

d_gene: NA
abundance: NA
j_gene: TRBJ1-3
v_gene: TRBV6-6
CDR3nt: TGTGCCAGCAGTTACCCTTACACTGGGGCTGGAAACACCATATATTTT
CDR3aa: CASSYPYTGAGNTIYF

d_gene: NA
abundance: NA
j_gene: TRBJ1-2
v_gene: TRBV3-1/TRBV3-2
CDR3nt: TGTGCCAGCAGCCAGGGGGCGCACTATGGCTACACCTTC
CDR3aa: CASSQGAHYGYTF

d_gene: TRBD2
abundance: few
j_gene: TRBJ2-2
v_gene: TRBV2
CDR3nt: TGTGCCAGCAGCCGCCGGATAGCGGGGGTGAACACCGGGGAGCTGTTTTTT
CDR3aa: CASSRRIAGVNTGELFF

d_gene: NA
abundance: NA
j_gene: TRBJ1-2
v_gene: TRBV28
CDR3nt: TGTGCCAGCAGTCTCCAGGTCCAGTCGGGGGGCTACACCTTC
CDR3aa: CASSLQVQSGGYTF

d_gene: NA
abundance: NA
j_gene: TRBJ1-1
v_gene: TRBV4-1
CDR3nt: TGCGCCAGCAGCCAGACCCGGGGGAGAACTGAAGCTTTCTTT
CDR3aa: CASSQTRGRTEAFF

d_gene: NA
abundance: NA
j_gene: TRBJ1-5
v_gene: TRBV19
CDR3nt: TGTGCCAGCAGACAGGTTCTCAATCAGCCCCAGCATTTT
CDR3aa: CASRQVLNQPQHF

d_gene: NA
abundance: NA
j_gene: TRBJ2-5
v_gene: TRBV10-3
CDR3nt: TGTGCCATCAGTGACGCAGAAGAGACCCAGTACTTC
CDR3aa: CAISDAEETQYF

d_gene: NA
abundance: NA
j_gene: TRBJ2-1
v_gene: TRBV5-1
CDR3nt: TGCGCCAGCAGCTTGTCCGGGACACGGGGGAATGAGCAGTTCTTC
CDR3aa: CASSLSGTRGNEQFF

d_gene: TRBD2
abundance: NA
j_gene: TRBJ2-1
v_gene: TRBV29-1
CDR3nt: TGCAGCGTTGACAGGGAGGGATACAATGAGCAGTTCTTC
CDR3aa: CSVDREGYNEQFF

d_gene: NA
abundance: NA
j_gene: TRBJ2-6
v_gene: TRBV3-1/TRBV3-2
CDR3nt: TGTGCCAGCAGCCATGGTGCGGCTGGGGCCAACGTCCTGACTTTC
CDR3aa: CASSHGAAGANVLTF

d_gene: TRBD1
abundance: NA
j_gene: TRBJ2-1
v_gene: TRBV5-1
CDR3nt: TGCGCCAGCAGCTCGATGACCGGGACAGGGGAGTTCTTC
CDR3aa: CASSSMTGTGEFF

d_gene: NA
abundance: NA
j_gene: TRBJ1-1
v_gene: TRBV6-2/TRBV6-3
CDR3nt: TGTGCCAGCAGTTCAGCTTACACTGAAGCTTTCTTT
CDR3aa: CASSSAYTEAFF

d_gene: TRBD2
abundance: NA
j_gene: TRBJ2-3
v_gene: TRBV18
CDR3nt: TGTGCCAGCTCACTCAACGCGGGGGGCCACACAGATACGCAGTATTTT
CDR3aa: CASSLNAGGHTDTQYF

d_gene: NA
abundance: NA
j_gene: TRBJ2-5
v_gene: TRBV7-3
CDR3nt: TGTGCCAGCAGCTTAACGGGGGCCCACCAAGAGACCCAGTACTTC
CDR3aa: CASSLTGAHQETQYF

d_gene: NA
abundance: NA
j_gene: TRBJ2-6
v_gene: TRBV7-2
CDR3nt: TGTGCCAGCAGCTTAGGACAGGTCTCTGGGGCCAACGTCCTGACTTTC
CDR3aa: CASSLGQVSGANVLTF

d_gene: NA
abundance: NA
j_gene: TRBJ1-2
v_gene: TRBV24-1
CDR3nt: TGTGCCACCAGTGATTCCCTTTATAGGACAGAGAAAGGGTTTTATGGCTACACCTTC
CDR3aa: CATSDSLYRTEKGFYGYTF

d_gene: NA
abundance: NA
j_gene: TRBJ2-5
v_gene: TRBV10-2
CDR3nt: TGCGCCAGCAGTGAGGCCCCGCAAGAGACCCAGTACTTC
CDR3aa: CASSEAPQETQYF

d_gene: NA
abundance: NA
j_gene: TRBJ2-5
v_gene: TRBV25-1
CDR3nt: TGTGCCAGCAGTGAAGGTTCGTCGGAGACCCAGTACTTC
CDR3aa: CASSEGSSETQYF

d_gene: TRBD2
abundance: once
j_gene: TRBJ2-3
v_gene: TRBV6-2/TRBV6-3
CDR3nt: TGTGCCAGCAGTCGCAGACTAGCGGGGGCCCCAGATACGCAGTATTTT
CDR3aa: CASSRRLAGAPDTQYF

d_gene: NA
abundance: once
j_gene: TRBJ2-5
v_gene: TRBV6-1
CDR3nt: TGTGCCAGCAGTGAACAGGGAGAGACCCAGTACTTC
CDR3aa: CASSEQGETQYF

d_gene: TRBD2
abundance: NA
j_gene: TRBJ2-3
v_gene: TRBV7-8
CDR3nt: TGTGCCAGCAGCTTTACCAGCGGGAGGGTAGATACGCAGTATTTT
CDR3aa: CASSFTSGRVDTQYF

d_gene: NA
abundance: NA
j_gene: TRBJ2-1
v_gene: TRBV10-2
CDR3nt: TGCGCCAGCAGTAAACAGGGTTTCGAGCAGTTCTTC
CDR3aa: CASSKQGFEQFF

d_gene: TRBD1
abundance: NA
j_gene: TRBJ2-2
v_gene: TRBV6-5
CDR3nt: TGTGCCAGCAGGAGGGACAGGGCAGGCGGGGAGCTGTTTTTT
CDR3aa: CASRRDRAGGELFF

d_gene: NA
abundance: NA
j_gene: TRBJ1-1
v_gene: TRBV18
CDR3nt: TGTGCCAGCTCACCACCTAAGGGAGTACTTAACACTGAAGCTTTCTTT
CDR3aa: CASSPPKGVLNTEAFF

d_gene: NA
abundance: NA
j_gene: TRBJ1-2
v_gene: TRBV4-3
CDR3nt: TGCGCCAGCAGCCAAGTCGGAGCTAACTATGGCTACACCTTC
CDR3aa: CASSQVGANYGYTF

d_gene: TRBD1
abundance: NA
j_gene: TRBJ1-6
v_gene: TRBV30
CDR3nt: TGTGCCTGGAGGGGGACAGTCCATTCCTATAATTCACCCCTCCACTTT
CDR3aa: CAWRGTVHSYNSPLHF

d_gene: NA
abundance: NA
j_gene: TRBJ1-2
v_gene: TRBV10-3
CDR3nt: TGTGCCATAAGCGGGGCACTCTCGTATGGCTACACCTTC
CDR3aa: CAISGALSYGYTF

d_gene: TRBD1
abundance: NA
j_gene: TRBJ1-1
v_gene: TRBV18
CDR3nt: TGTGCCAGCTCACCGGGACAGACTCCGGGAGCTTTCTTT
CDR3aa: CASSPGQTPGAFF

d_gene: NA
abundance: NA
j_gene: TRBJ1-2
v_gene: TRBV6-5
CDR3nt: TGTGCCAGCAGTTACGAGAGGGACTATGGCTACACCTTC
CDR3aa: CASSYERDYGYTF

d_gene: NA
abundance: NA
j_gene: TRBJ1-6
v_gene: TRBV27
CDR3nt: TGTGCCAGCAGATTCTACGGTCTTGGCCCCGATAATTCACCCCTCCACTTT
CDR3aa: CASRFYGLGPDNSPLHF

d_gene: TRBD2
abundance: NA
j_gene: TRBJ2-3
v_gene: TRBV5-1
CDR3nt: TGCGCCAGCAGCTCGGGGACTAGCGGGAGCACAGATACGCAGTATTTT
CDR3aa: CASSSGTSGSTDTQYF

d_gene: TRBD2
abundance: NA
j_gene: TRBJ2-5
v_gene: TRBV4-3
CDR3nt: TGCGCCAGCAGCCAAGAATATGCGGGGGGGCTCGTGGAGACCCAGTACTTC
CDR3aa: CASSQEYAGGLVETQYF

d_gene: TRBD2
abundance: NA
j_gene: TRBJ2-3
v_gene: TRBV7-8
CDR3nt: TGTGCCAGCAGCTTAAGGCTAGCGGGGGGGCGTGGCACAGATACGCAGTATTTT
CDR3aa: CASSLRLAGGRGTDTQYF